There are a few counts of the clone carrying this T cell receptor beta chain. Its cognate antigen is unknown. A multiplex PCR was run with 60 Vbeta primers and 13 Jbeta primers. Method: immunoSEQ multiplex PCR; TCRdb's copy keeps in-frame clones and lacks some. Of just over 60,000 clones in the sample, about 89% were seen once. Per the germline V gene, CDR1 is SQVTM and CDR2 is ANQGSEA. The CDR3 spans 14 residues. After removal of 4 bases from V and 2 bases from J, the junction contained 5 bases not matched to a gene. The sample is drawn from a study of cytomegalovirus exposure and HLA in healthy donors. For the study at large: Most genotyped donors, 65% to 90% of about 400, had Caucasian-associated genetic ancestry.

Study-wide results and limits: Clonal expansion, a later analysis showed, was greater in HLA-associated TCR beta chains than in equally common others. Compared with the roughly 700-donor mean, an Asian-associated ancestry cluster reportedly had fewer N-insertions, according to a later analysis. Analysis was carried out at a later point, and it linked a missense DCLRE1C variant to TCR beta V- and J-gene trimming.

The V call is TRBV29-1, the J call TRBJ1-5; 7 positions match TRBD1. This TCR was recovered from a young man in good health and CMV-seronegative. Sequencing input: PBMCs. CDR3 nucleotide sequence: TGCAGCGTTGGATCCGGGACAGGCAATCAGCCCCAGCATTTT. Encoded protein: CSVGSGTGNQPQHF.